The rows below give T cell receptor beta chains drawn from one sample of a study of vaccination and CD4 T cells after COVID-19. The antigens these receptors bind are not known. MiXCR was run by TCRdb on the PCR reads, yielding one entry per CDR3 protein. The table lists roughly 13,000 distinct CDR3 sequences, 20% to 30% of them singletons. Here the sequenced sample was CD4+ T cells from blood, cultured in vitro, taken after SARS-CoV-2 vaccination. These receptors all come from a human donor who had recovered from COVID-19. Both conserved end residues are part of each CDR3. D genes are given only for firm matches. The listing skips clone size in some rows; elsewhere it reads once, few, many or a size class.

j_gene | v_gene | abundance | d_gene | len | CDR3aa | CDR3nt
TRBJ2-3 | TRBV25-1 | . | TRBD1 | 17 | CASSGGQGASVVETQYF | TGTGCCAGCAGTGGGGGACAGGGGGCTTCCGTGGTGGAAACGCAGTATTTT
TRBJ2-1 | TRBV5-4 | few | TRBD2 | 16 | CASSVSGTRAYNEQFF | TGTGCCAGCAGCGTATCCGGGACTAGGGCCTACAATGAGCAGTTCTTC
TRBJ1-2 | TRBV24-1 | medium-sized | . | 19 | CATSDLILSAKPGKHGYTF | TGTGCCACCAGTGATTTGATCCTTTCGGCCAAGCCAGGAAAACATGGCTACACCTTC
TRBJ2-7 | TRBV29-1 | few | . | 11 | CSVFRTGEQYF | TGCAGCGTCTTCCGGACCGGGGAGCAGTACTTC
TRBJ2-2 | TRBV24-1 | medium-sized | TRBD1 | 16 | CATSDQGQGFAGELFF | TGTGCCACCAGTGATCAGGGACAGGGATTTGCCGGGGAGCTGTTTTTT
TRBJ1-6 | TRBV11-2 | few | . | 14 | CASRPRSYNSPLHF | TGTGCCAGCCGCCCCCGGTCGTATAATTCACCCCTCCACTTT
TRBJ2-7 | TRBV6-2/TRBV6-3 | few | TRBD2 | 16 | CASSYRGTSGSNEQYF | TGTGCCAGCAGTTACCGGGGGACTAGCGGGAGTAACGAGCAGTACTTC
TRBJ2-5 | TRBV7-2 | few | . | 14 | CASSSTLLRETQYF | TGTGCCAGCAGCTCCACATTACTGCGGGAGACCCAGTACTTC
TRBJ1-1 | TRBV6-5 | medium-sized | . | 15 | CASSYSNGPNLEAFF | TGTGCCAGCAGTTACTCGAACGGCCCGAACCTTGAAGCTTTCTTT
TRBJ2-3 | TRBV5-1 | . | . | 14 | CASSLSGGTDTQYF | TGCGCCAGCAGCTTGTCGGGCGGCACAGATACGCAGTATTTT
TRBJ1-2 | TRBV20-1 | . | TRBD1 | 16 | CSARGLGTEYSYGYTF | TGCAGTGCTAGAGGACTAGGGACAGAGTACAGCTATGGCTACACCTTC
TRBJ1-1 | TRBV6-1 | few | . | 14 | CASTLQGRGTEAFF | TGTGCCAGCACGCTACAGGGACGGGGCACTGAAGCTTTCTTT
TRBJ1-6 | TRBV7-2 | . | TRBD1 | 15 | CASSLQGGDNSPLHF | TGTGCCAGCAGCTTACAGGGGGGAGATAATTCACCCCTCCACTTT
TRBJ2-3 | TRBV19 | . | . | 13 | CASHQRTTDTQYF | TGTGCCAGTCACCAGCGAACCACAGATACGCAGTATTTT
TRBJ2-1 | TRBV7-3 | . | . | 15 | CASSLTGAGFNEQFF | TGTGCCAGCAGCTTAACGGGAGCGGGTTTCAATGAGCAGTTCTTC
TRBJ1-4 | TRBV5-1 | . | TRBD1 | 14 | CASSSQGAREKLFF | TGCGCCAGCAGCTCACAGGGGGCTAGGGAAAAACTGTTTTTT
TRBJ2-7 | TRBV6-1 | . | TRBD2 | 14 | CASSGSGSSYEQYF | TGTGCCAGCAGTGGTAGCGGGAGCTCCTACGAGCAGTACTTC
TRBJ2-7 | TRBV7-9 | few | TRBD1 | 14 | CASRATGSSYEQYF | TGTGCCAGCAGGGCGACAGGGAGCTCCTACGAGCAGTACTTC
TRBJ2-5 | TRBV14 | few | . | 14 | CASSPYGVRETQYF | TGTGCCAGCAGCCCCTACGGGGTCAGAGAGACCCAGTACTTC
TRBJ2-5 | TRBV6-1 | medium-sized | . | 16 | CASRTTLGGPQETQYF | TGTGCCAGCAGAACCACCCTTGGAGGACCCCAAGAGACCCAGTACTTC
TRBJ2-1 | TRBV7-2 | few | . | 10 | CASSGSRQFF | TGTGCCAGCAGCGGGAGTCGGCAGTTCTTC
TRBJ2-3 | TRBV24-1 | . | . | 16 | CATSEGDTLSTDTQYF | TGTGCCACCAGTGAGGGGGACACCCTGAGCACAGATACGCAGTATTTT
TRBJ2-7 | TRBV5-4 | few | TRBD2 | 17 | CASSWKQRTSGNYEQYF | TGTGCCAGCAGCTGGAAGCAACGGACTAGCGGGAACTACGAGCAGTACTTC
TRBJ2-7 | TRBV20-1 | . | . | 12 | CSAKGRGYEQYF | TGCAGTGCTAAGGGACGGGGCTACGAGCAGTACTTC
TRBJ1-5 | TRBV14 | . | . | 13 | CASSQDLDQPQHF | TGTGCCAGCAGCCAAGACCTAGATCAGCCCCAGCATTTT
TRBJ1-1 | TRBV7-2 | few | . | 15 | CASSLGGFGNTEAFF | TGTGCCAGCAGCTTAGGAGGTTTCGGGAACACTGAAGCTTTCTTT
TRBJ1-6 | TRBV20-1 | . | . | 14 | CSAPPGRYNSPLHF | TGCAGTGCTCCACCCGGACGATATAATTCACCCCTCCACTTT
TRBJ2-1 | TRBV20-1 | . | . | 11 | CSARLNKEQFF | TGCAGTGCTAGATTAAACAAGGAGCAGTTCTTC
TRBJ2-2 | TRBV24-1 | . | TRBD2 | 16 | CATSDFRGGRTGELFF | TGTGCCACCAGTGATTTTCGCGGGGGGCGGACCGGGGAGCTGTTTTTT
TRBJ2-7 | TRBV6-2/TRBV6-3 | . | TRBD1 | 15 | CASSPRAGGPYEQYF | TGTGCCAGCAGTCCACGGGCAGGGGGCCCCTACGAGCAGTACTTC
TRBJ1-2 | TRBV7-9 | . | . | 16 | CARSRDRSEGNYGYTF | TGTGCCCGCAGCCGGGACCGCTCTGAAGGGAACTATGGCTACACCTTC
TRBJ2-5 | TRBV20-1 | few | TRBD2 | 16 | CSARGSAGESRETQYF | TGCAGTGCTAGGGGGTCGGCGGGAGAGTCGAGGGAGACCCAGTACTTC
TRBJ2-7 | TRBV6-1 | few | . | 15 | CASSRRQADTYEQYF | TGTGCCAGCAGTCGCAGACAGGCCGATACCTACGAGCAGTACTTC
TRBJ2-5 | TRBV5-1 | . | TRBD1 | 15 | CASSRGQGGSETQYF | TGCGCCAGCAGCCGCGGACAGGGGGGTTCGGAGACCCAGTACTTC
TRBJ2-7 | TRBV11-2 | . | TRBD1 | 15 | CASSLDRGGRYEQYF | TGTGCCAGCAGCCTCGACAGGGGTGGACGCTACGAGCAGTACTTC
TRBJ2-1 | TRBV27 | medium-sized | TRBD1 | 14 | CASSSRTGNNEQFF | TGTGCCAGCAGTTCTCGGACAGGGAACAATGAGCAGTTCTTC
TRBJ2-1 | TRBV7-2 | . | . | 12 | CASSLVSLTQFF | TGTGCCAGCAGCTTAGTGTCTCTTACGCAGTTCTTC
TRBJ2-3 | TRBV29-1 | . | . | 11 | CSVARVDTQYF | TGCAGCGTCGCCAGGGTTGATACGCAGTATTTT
TRBJ1-2 | TRBV6-2/TRBV6-3 | . | TRBD1 | 15 | CASSRPGQGAYGYTF | TGTGCCAGCAGTCGTCCGGGACAGGGGGCCTATGGCTACACCTTC
TRBJ2-1 | TRBV2 | few | . | 12 | CASTLQYNEQFF | TGTGCCAGCACCTTACAGTACAATGAGCAGTTCTTC
TRBJ1-2 | TRBV19 | few | TRBD1 | 14 | CASSIGRGYYGYTF | TGTGCCAGTAGTATAGGCAGGGGGTACTATGGCTACACCTTC
TRBJ1-6 | TRBV20-1 | . | . | 15 | CSATRGGAGDSPLHF | TGCAGTGCTACCCGCGGGGGGGCTGGTGATTCACCCCTCCACTTT
TRBJ2-3 | TRBV11-2 | few | . | 15 | CASSPRRSSTDTQYF | TGTGCCAGCAGCCCTCGACGGTCTAGCACAGATACGCAGTATTTT
TRBJ1-5 | TRBV15 | . | TRBD1 | 16 | CATSRVGQGDNQPQHF | TGTGCCACCAGCAGAGTGGGACAGGGAGACAATCAGCCCCAGCATTTT
TRBJ2-1 | TRBV6-2/TRBV6-3 | few | TRBD2 | 15 | CASSYRGRADNEQFF | TGTGCCAGCAGTTACCGCGGGAGGGCCGACAATGAGCAGTTCTTC
TRBJ2-5 | TRBV20-1 | few | TRBD2 | 14 | CSAKLAGSQETQYF | TGCAGTGCCAAACTAGCGGGCAGCCAAGAGACCCAGTACTTC
TRBJ2-3 | TRBV19 | few | TRBD2 | 16 | CASSTGLAGGLNTQYF | TGTGCCAGTAGCACCGGACTAGCGGGAGGTCTCAATACGCAGTATTTT
TRBJ1-2 | TRBV29-1 | . | . | 12 | CSVYDGVSGYTF | TGCAGCGTCTACGACGGCGTCAGCGGCTACACCTTC
TRBJ2-1 | TRBV6-4 | . | . | 16 | CASSVRSSSSYNEQFF | TGTGCCAGCAGTGTCCGTAGCAGTAGCTCCTACAATGAGCAGTTCTTC
TRBJ1-2 | TRBV29-1 | few | . | 15 | CSVRSLTGGDYGYTF | TGCAGCGTTCGTTCCCTAACAGGTGGGGACTATGGCTACACCTTC
TRBJ2-3 | TRBV14 | . | . | 15 | CASSRNLGSQDTQYF | TGTGCCAGCAGCCGAAACCTAGGGTCACAAGATACGCAGTATTTT
TRBJ2-2 | TRBV7-2 | . | . | 14 | CATQGASWTGELFF | TGTGCCACTCAAGGGGCATCCTGGACCGGGGAGCTGTTTTTT
TRBJ2-7 | TRBV5-1 | . | . | 14 | CASSPRAGGYEQYF | TGCGCCAGCAGCCCCCGGGCCGGTGGGTACGAGCAGTACTTC
TRBJ2-7 | TRBV30 | . | . | 14 | CAWRGAGDGYEQYF | TGTGCCTGGAGGGGGGCAGGGGACGGCTACGAGCAGTACTTC